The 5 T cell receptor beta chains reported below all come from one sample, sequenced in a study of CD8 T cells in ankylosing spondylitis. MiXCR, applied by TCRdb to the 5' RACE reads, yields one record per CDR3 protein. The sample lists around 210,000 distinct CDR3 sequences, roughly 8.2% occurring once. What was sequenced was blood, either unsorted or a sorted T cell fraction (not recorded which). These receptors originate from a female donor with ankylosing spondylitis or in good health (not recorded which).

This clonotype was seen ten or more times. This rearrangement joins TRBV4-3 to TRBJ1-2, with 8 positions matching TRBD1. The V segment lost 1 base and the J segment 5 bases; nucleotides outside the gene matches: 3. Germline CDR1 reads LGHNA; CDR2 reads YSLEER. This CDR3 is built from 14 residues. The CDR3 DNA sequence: TGCGCCAGCAGCCAAGGAACAGGGGGGTATGGCTACACCTTC. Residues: CASSQGTGGYGYTF.

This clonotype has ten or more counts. CDR3 nucleotides: TGTGCCAGCAGTGAAAGGGCAGGGGCGTCCTATCAGCCCCAGCATTTT. This translates into CASSERAGASYQPQHF. The chain couples TRBV2 to TRBJ1-5, with D perhaps TRBD1 (6 bases). Germline lookup yields CDR1 SNHLY and CDR2 FYNNEI. This CDR3 region has 16 residues. V lost 2 bases, J lost 5 bases, and 16 bases lay in between.

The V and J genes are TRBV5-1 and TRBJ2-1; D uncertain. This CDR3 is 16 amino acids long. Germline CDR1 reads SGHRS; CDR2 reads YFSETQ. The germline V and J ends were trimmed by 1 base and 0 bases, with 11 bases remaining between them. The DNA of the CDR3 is TGCGCCAGCAGCTTGAACCGAATGAGCTCCTACAATGAGCAGTTCTTC. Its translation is CASSLNRMSSYNEQFF. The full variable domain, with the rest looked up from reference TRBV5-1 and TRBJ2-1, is KAGVTQTPRYLIKTRGQQVTLSCSPISGHRSVSWYQQTPGQGLQFLFEYFSETQRNKGNFPGRFSGRQFSNSRSEMNVSTLELGDSALYLCASSLNRMSSYNEQFFGPGTRLTVL.

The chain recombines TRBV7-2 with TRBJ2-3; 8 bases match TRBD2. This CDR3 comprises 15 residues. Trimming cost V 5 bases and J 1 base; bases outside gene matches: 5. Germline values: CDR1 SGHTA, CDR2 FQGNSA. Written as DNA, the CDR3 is TGTGCCAGCAGCCCAGCGGGAGCCGGCACAGATACGCAGTATTTT. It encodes CASSPAGAGTDTQYF.

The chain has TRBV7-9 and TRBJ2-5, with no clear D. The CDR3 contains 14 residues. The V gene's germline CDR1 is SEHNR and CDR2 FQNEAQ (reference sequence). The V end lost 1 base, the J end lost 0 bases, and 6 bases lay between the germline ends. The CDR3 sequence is CASSLVGNQETQYF. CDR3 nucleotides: TGTGCCAGCAGCTTAGTGGGAAACCAAGAGACCCAGTACTTC.